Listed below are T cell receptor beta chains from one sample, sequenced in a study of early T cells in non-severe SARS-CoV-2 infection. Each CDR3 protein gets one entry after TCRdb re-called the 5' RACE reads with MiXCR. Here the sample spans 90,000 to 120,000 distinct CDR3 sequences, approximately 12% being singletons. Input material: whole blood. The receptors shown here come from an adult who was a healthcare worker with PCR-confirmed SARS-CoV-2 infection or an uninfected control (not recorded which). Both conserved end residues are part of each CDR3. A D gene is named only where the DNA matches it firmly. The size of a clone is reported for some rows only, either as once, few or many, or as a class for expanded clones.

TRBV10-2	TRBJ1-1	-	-	CASSEGGEAFF	TGCGCCAGCAGTGAGGGGGGGGAAGCTTTCTTT
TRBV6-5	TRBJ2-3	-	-	CASASLRVGGTDTQYF	TGTGCCAGCGCGTCATTAAGGGTCGGGGGCACAGATACGCAGTATTTT
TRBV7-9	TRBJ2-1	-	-	CASSLFVGNEQFF	TGTGCCAGCAGCTTATTTGTGGGGAATGAGCAGTTCTTC
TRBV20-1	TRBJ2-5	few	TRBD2	CSARRGDLKETQYF	TGCAGTGCCCGACGGGGGGACCTCAAAGAGACCCAGTACTTC
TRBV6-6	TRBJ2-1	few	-	CASRPGARNEQFF	TGTGCCAGCAGACCGGGGGCGAGGAATGAGCAGTTCTTC
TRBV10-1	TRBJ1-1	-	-	CASSESWGTEAFF	TGCGCCAGCAGTGAGTCCTGGGGAACTGAAGCTTTCTTT
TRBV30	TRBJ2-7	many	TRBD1	CAGRDSSYEQYF	TGTGCCGGCCGGGACAGTTCCTACGAGCAGTACTTC
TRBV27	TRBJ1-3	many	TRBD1	CASSLSIPGQGNTIYF	TGTGCCAGCAGTTTGTCTATTCCGGGACAGGGGAACACCATATATTTT
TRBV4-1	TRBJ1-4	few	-	CASSQDRKIREWEKLFF	TGCGCCAGCAGCCAAGATAGAAAAATCAGGGAGTGGGAAAAACTGTTTTTT
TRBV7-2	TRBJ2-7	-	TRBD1	CASSPRLRDRVSF	TGTGCCAGCAGCCCCCGCCTCCGGGACAGAGTTTCGTTC
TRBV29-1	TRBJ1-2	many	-	CSSEAHSGYGYTF	TGCAGCTCTGAGGCGCATTCTGGCTATGGCTACACCTTC
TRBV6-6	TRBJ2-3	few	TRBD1	CASSYYRQGAFTDTQYF	TGTGCCAGCAGTTACTATCGACAGGGGGCCTTCACAGATACGCAGTATTTT
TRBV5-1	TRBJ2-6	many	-	CASSLQALRTGANVLTF	TGCGCCAGCAGCTTGCAGGCCCTGCGGACTGGGGCCAACGTCCTGACTTTC
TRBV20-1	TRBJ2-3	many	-	CSAPFYGSTDTQYF	TGCAGTGCCCCGTTTTACGGGAGCACAGATACGCAGTATTTT
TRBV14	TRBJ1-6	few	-	CASSQGGSSPLHF	TGTGCCAGCAGCCAAGGAGGCAGTTCACCCCTCCACTTT
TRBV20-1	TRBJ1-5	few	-	CSARQGSQPQHF	TGCAGTGCTAGACAGGGTAGTCAGCCCCAGCATTTT
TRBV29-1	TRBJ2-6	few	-	CSVVAEGANVLTF	TGCAGCGTTGTGGCGGAGGGGGCCAACGTCCTGACTTTC
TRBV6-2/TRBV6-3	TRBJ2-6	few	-	CASRKTRAGANVLTF	TGTGCCAGCAGGAAAACTAGAGCTGGGGCCAACGTCCTGACTTTC
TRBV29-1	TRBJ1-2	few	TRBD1	CSVLPSDRGGYGYTF	TGCAGCGTTCTCCCGTCCGACAGGGGAGGCTATGGCTACACCTTC
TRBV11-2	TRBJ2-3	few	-	CASSLGYSQTTDTQYF	TGTGCCAGCAGCTTAGGATACAGCCAGACCACAGATACGCAGTATTTT
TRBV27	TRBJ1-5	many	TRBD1	CASSDRDNQPQHF	TGTGCCAGCTCGGACAGGGACAATCAGCCCCAGCATTTT
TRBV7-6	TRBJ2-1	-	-	CASSLARGSYGNEQFF	TGTGCCAGCAGCTTAGCAAGGGGGAGTTACGGGAATGAGCAGTTCTTC
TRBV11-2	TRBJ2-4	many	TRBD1	CASSLGHRGENIQYF	TGTGCCAGCAGCTTAGGACACAGGGGTGAAAACATTCAGTACTTC
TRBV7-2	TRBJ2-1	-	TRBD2	CASSLGLAGFNEQFF	TGTGCCAGCAGCTTAGGTCTAGCGGGGTTCAATGAGCAGTTCTTC
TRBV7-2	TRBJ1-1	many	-	CASSPTTANTEAFF	TGTGCCAGCAGCCCTACGACGGCGAACACTGAAGCTTTCTTT
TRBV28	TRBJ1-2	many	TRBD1	CASNAGGLYGYTF	TGTGCCAGCAATGCAGGGGGTCTCTATGGCTACACCTTC
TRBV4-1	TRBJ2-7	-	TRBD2	CASSQATLGSGVQYF	TGCGCCAGCAGCCAAGCTACGCTAGGCAGCGGGGTGCAGTACTTC
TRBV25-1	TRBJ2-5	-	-	CASSARVGKTQETQYF	TGTGCCAGCAGTGCAAGGGTCGGAAAAACCCAAGAGACCCAGTACTTC
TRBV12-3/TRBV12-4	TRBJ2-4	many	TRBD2	CASSRTGRDIQYF	TGTGCCAGCAGCCGGACTGGGAGGGACATTCAGTACTTC
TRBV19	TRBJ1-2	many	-	CASSDLGNYGYTF	TGTGCCAGTAGTGACCTAGGAAACTATGGCTACACCTTC
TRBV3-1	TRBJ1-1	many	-	CASSPHRTEGTEAFF	TGTGCCAGCAGCCCCCACAGGACGGAGGGCACTGAAGCTTTCTTT
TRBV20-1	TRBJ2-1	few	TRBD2	CSAYSGKEYNEQFF	TGCAGTGCTTATAGCGGGAAGGAATACAATGAGCAGTTCTTC
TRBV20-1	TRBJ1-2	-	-	CSALRDPSAGYTF	TGCAGTGCTCTACGGGACCCGTCGGCTGGCTACACCTTC
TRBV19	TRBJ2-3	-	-	CASSLTRTDTQYF	TGTGCCAGTAGTCTTACCCGGACAGATACGCAGTATTTT
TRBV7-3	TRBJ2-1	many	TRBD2	CASSPASGNEQFF	TGTGCCAGCAGCCCCGCTAGCGGGAATGAGCAGTTCTTC
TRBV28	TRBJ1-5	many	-	CASIRGGPSNQPQHF	TGTGCCAGCATCCGGGGGGGACCAAGCAATCAGCCCCAGCATTTT
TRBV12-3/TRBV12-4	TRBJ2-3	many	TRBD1	CASLQGGTDTQYF	TGTGCCAGCCTACAGGGGGGCACAGATACGCAGTATTTT
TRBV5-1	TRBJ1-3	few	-	CASSPAAGPYTIYF	TGCGCCAGCAGCCCTGCGGCAGGGCCCTACACCATATATTTT
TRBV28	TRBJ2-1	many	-	CATHFSGEQFF	TGTGCCACCCACTTCTCCGGTGAGCAGTTCTTC
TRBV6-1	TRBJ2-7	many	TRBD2	CASRSTPGLADYEQYF	TGTGCCAGCAGGTCCACACCGGGACTAGCGGACTACGAGCAGTACTTC
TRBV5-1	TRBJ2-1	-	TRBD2	CASSLASGGSGSREQFF	TGCGCCAGCAGCTTGGCTTCCGGGGGTAGCGGGAGCAGAGAGCAGTTCTTC
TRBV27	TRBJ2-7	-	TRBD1	CASRSSQGGYEQYF	TGTGCCAGCCGATCCTCACAGGGGGGCTACGAGCAGTACTTC
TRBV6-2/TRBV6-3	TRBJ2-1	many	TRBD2	CASSYSPGTSWHNEQFF	TGTGCCAGCAGTTACTCCCCCGGGACTAGCTGGCACAATGAGCAGTTCTTC
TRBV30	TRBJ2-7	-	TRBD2	CAWSGGTSRPYGQYF	TGTGCCTGGAGCGGGGGGACTAGCAGACCCTACGGGCAGTACTTC